This T cell receptor beta chain stems from a study of blood T cell repertoires in COVID-19 (dated by TCRdb to about 2020). The study in broad terms: Samples from collaborators originated in the United States, Italy and Spain and spanned both the acute and convalescent phases of COVID-19. The repertoires were released in a freely available public database intended as a resource for research on the immune response to SARS-CoV-2. The sample metadata nearly always contained a de-identified subject ID, COVID-19 status, age in years and sex. Where available, HLA class I and class II types were obtained from metadata supplied by the sample provider rather than from assay-based typing. Samples came from the ongoing ImmuneRACE study (first 160 participants) plus 1,254 subjects from 6 global collaborators. Subjects who had been exposed to COVID-19, were actively infected with it, or had recovered from it provided the deeply sampled blood TCRbeta repertoires that made up the dataset. The material from the prospective study consisted of cDNA or gDNA derived from T cells, B-cell-depleted T cells, or PBMCs.

The immunoSEQ Assay, a bias-controlled multiplex PCR, was used to amplify TCRbeta CDR3 regions from genomic DNA. On the study's bioinformatics: Nucleated cell counts per sample were estimated from amplification of reference gene primers within the assay. To quantify the absolute abundance of each unique TCRbeta CDR3 rearrangement, sequence reads were collapsed and filtered. For each sample, productive Simpson clonality was calculated as the square root of Simpson's diversity index over productive rearrangements. Entries here come from immuneACCESS through TCRdb and include only in-frame sequences with V and J called. Some clones fail to appear in such tables; in the studies checked, an unresolved V gene covers under half of the shortfall, and the cause of the remainder is unknown. D and trimming come from the DNA, and the V and J calls and clone size come from that table. Across this sample there are about 240,000 clones, with around 89% seen only once. Of the sample, more than 0.95% falls within the top ten clones.

With respect to this clone: Its antigen remains unidentified. Qualities for individual bases were not recorded, and no much larger clone is one base off.

The study at large found these results: Clinical and demographic metadata were provided uncurated, with the amount varying by source and participant.

A second Seattle source provided samples from volunteer blood donors who had recovered from COVID-19. Whole blood was collected in K2EDTA tubes by collaborating institutions according to the institutions' own protocols. For TCRbeta analysis, collaborators shipped samples in one of three forms: frozen whole blood, isolated PBMCs, or DNA extracted from either of those sample types. Sequenced sample: peripheral blood. The sequence was obtained from a woman in her thirties or forties who had recovered from COVID-19.

The CDR3 in this case is CASSLLGGGTDTQYF. At the DNA level, the sequence is TGTGCCAGCTCACTCCTCGGCGGAGGGACAGATACGCAGTATTTT. This chain joins TRBV18 to TRBJ2-3; the D region possibly corresponds to TRBD2 (6 bases align). V and J are truncated by 4 bases and 3 bases respectively, leaving an intervening sequence of 14 bases. The CDR3 holds 15 amino acids from the cysteine to the phenylalanine. CDR3 DNA is the only sequence kept; it has 45 bases, read in frame from the first base. According to the germline V gene, CDR1 reads KGHSH and CDR2 reads LQKENI.